These T cell receptor beta chains were read from a single sample in a study of cytomegalovirus exposure and HLA in healthy donors. The repertoire was sequenced with immunoSEQ multiplex PCR; TCRdb's copy has only in-frame clones and lacks some. The ten top clones account for under 2%, within a sample of tens of thousands of clones. The sequencing sample was made of PBMCs. These receptors all stem from a woman aged 25-40 years in good health and CMV-seronegative. Both conserved end residues are part of each CDR3. D genes are given only for firm matches.

NA,TRBV15,TRBJ2-2,CATSRGLGRELFF,TGTGCCACCAGCAGGGGCCTTGGCAGGGAGCTGTTTTTT
NA,TRBV6-5,TRBJ2-7,CASSPSRSLSEQYF,TGTGCCAGCAGTCCCTCGAGATCCTTAAGTGAGCAGTACTTC
NA,TRBV15,TRBJ2-1,CATSRDLALPGEQFF,TGTGCCACCAGCAGAGATTTGGCCCTGCCGGGGGAGCAGTTCTTC
TRBD1,TRBV18,TRBJ2-7,CASSRGTGDTAYEQYF,TGTGCCAGCTCCCGAGGGACAGGGGACACCGCCTACGAGCAGTACTTC
TRBD2,TRBV30,TRBJ2-5,CAWKASGGGETQYF,TGTGCCTGGAAGGCATCGGGGGGTGGGGAGACCCAGTACTTC
TRBD2,TRBV29-1,TRBJ2-1,CSARTSGAYNEQFF,TGCAGCGCCAGGACTAGCGGGGCCTACAATGAGCAGTTCTTC
TRBD1,TRBV14,TRBJ1-1,CASSLLRDSKAFF,TGTGCCAGCAGCCTATTACGGGACAGCAAAGCTTTCTTT
NA,TRBV9,TRBJ2-7,CASSVVEGREQYF,TGTGCCAGCAGCGTAGTGGAGGGGCGGGAGCAGTACTTC
NA,TRBV20-1,TRBJ2-7,CSASVGYEQYF,TGCAGTGCTAGTGTCGGCTACGAGCAGTACTTC
NA,TRBV5-1,TRBJ2-7,CASSLRLGAYEQYF,TGCGCCAGCAGCTTGCGGCTAGGCGCCTACGAGCAGTACTTC
NA,TRBV4-2,TRBJ2-7,CASSQAPDNSYEQYF,TGTGCCAGCAGCCAAGCACCGGACAACTCCTACGAGCAGTACTTC
NA,TRBV5-4,TRBJ2-7,CASSFGPDSTYEQYF,TGTGCCAGCAGCTTTGGTCCCGATAGCACCTACGAGCAGTACTTC
TRBD1,TRBV5-4,TRBJ2-3,CASSPPHGTGDSTDTQYF,TGTGCCAGCAGCCCCCCACATGGGACAGGGGATTCCACAGATACGCAGTATTTT
NA,TRBV11-2,TRBJ2-7,CASSLGHLTYEQYF,TGTGCCAGCAGCTTAGGGCACCTTACCTACGAGCAGTACTTC
TRBD2,TRBV5-1,TRBJ2-2,CASSTIAGGLNTGELFF,TGCGCCAGCAGCACTATAGCGGGAGGGCTCAACACCGGGGAGCTGTTTTTT
TRBD1,TRBV30,TRBJ2-7,CAWNNRGHNEQYF,TGTGCCTGGAACAACAGGGGACACAACGAGCAGTACTTC
NA,TRBV6-1,TRBJ2-7,CASSETGSSYEQYF,TGTGCCAGCAGTGAAACAGGAAGCTCCTACGAGCAGTACTTC
TRBD2,TRBV25-1,TRBJ2-3,CASSDPSGSVSDTQYF,TGTGCCAGCAGTGACCCTAGCGGGAGTGTGTCAGATACGCAGTATTTT
TRBD2,TRBV29-1,TRBJ2-5,CSVNPSGQETQYF,TGCAGCGTTAATCCTAGCGGACAAGAGACCCAGTACTTC
TRBD1,TRBV28,TRBJ1-5,CASSPPRGPSNQPQHF,TGTGCCAGCAGTCCACCCAGGGGGCCTAGCAATCAGCCCCAGCATTTT
NA,TRBV4-2,TRBJ2-7,CASSRGAGSYEQYF,TGTGCCAGCAGCCGAGGAGCAGGGTCCTACGAGCAGTACTTC
NA,TRBV7-2,TRBJ2-1,CASSPETVYNEQFF,TGTGCCAGCAGCCCAGAGACTGTTTACAATGAGCAGTTCTTC
NA,TRBV30,TRBJ1-2,CAWDYLGGGGGGYTF,TGTGCCTGGGACTACCTGGGGGGTGGAGGCGGTGGCTACACCTTC
TRBD2,TRBV28,TRBJ2-1,CASSLAKRESYNEQFF,TGTGCCAGCAGTTTGGCAAAGCGGGAAAGCTACAATGAGCAGTTCTTC
TRBD2,TRBV6-5,TRBJ2-7,CASSRPAGGYYEQYF,TGTGCCAGCTCTCGGCCGGCGGGGGGCTACTACGAGCAGTACTTC
NA,TRBV10-3,TRBJ2-7,CAIRETGSSYEQYF,TGTGCCATCAGGGAGACGGGAAGCTCCTACGAGCAGTACTTC
TRBD1,TRBV9,TRBJ1-5,CASSVGQGGQPQHF,TGTGCCAGCAGCGTAGGACAGGGGGGTCAGCCCCAGCATTTT
TRBD2,TRBV7-8,TRBJ2-3,CASSRLAGEPTDTQYF,TGTGCCAGCAGCAGATTAGCGGGAGAACCCACAGATACGCAGTATTTT
TRBD1,TRBV9,TRBJ1-1,CASSGDGTGGANTEAFF,TGTGCCAGCAGCGGTGATGGTACAGGGGGGGCGAACACTGAAGCTTTCTTT
TRBD1,TRBV7-7,TRBJ2-7,CASSFATGQKRRIYEQYF,TGTGCTAGCAGCTTCGCGACAGGGCAAAAGCGCCGGATTTACGAGCAGTACTTC
NA,TRBV15,TRBJ2-3,CATSRAGDVSTDTQYF,TGTGCCACCAGCAGAGCCGGGGATGTTAGCACAGATACGCAGTATTTT
NA,TRBV30,TRBJ1-6,CAWAGLFSPLHF,TGTGCCTGGGCAGGACTGTTTTCACCCCTCCACTTT
TRBD2,TRBV7-2,TRBJ2-5,CASSLALAGVWETQYF,TGTGCCAGCAGCTTAGCGCTAGCGGGAGTTTGGGAGACCCAGTACTTC
TRBD1,TRBV7-9,TRBJ1-2,CAGNRGGYGYTF,TGTGCCGGCAACAGGGGAGGCTATGGCTACACCTTC
TRBD2,TRBV4-3,TRBJ2-2,CASSPLAGGTGELFF,TGCGCCAGCAGCCCCCTAGCGGGAGGGACCGGGGAGCTGTTTTTT
NA,TRBV28,TRBJ1-1,CASSSFRGGEAFF,TGTGCCAGCAGTTCCTTCAGGGGCGGTGAAGCTTTCTTT
TRBD2,TRBV4-3,TRBJ2-7,CASSQGSGSSYEQYF,TGCGCCAGCAGCCAAGGAAGCGGGAGCTCCTACGAGCAGTACTTC
NA,TRBV4-1,TRBJ1-5,CASSQFPQGKNQPQHF,TGCGCCAGCAGCCAATTCCCACAGGGAAAGAATCAGCCCCAGCATTTT
TRBD1,TRBV27,TRBJ2-7,CAAGQGRVHEQYF,TGTGCCGCTGGACAGGGGCGAGTTCACGAGCAGTACTTC
NA,TRBV6-4,TRBJ1-1,CASRTNGVGTEAFF,TGTGCCAGCAGGACGAACGGGGTAGGAACTGAAGCTTTCTTT